A selection of T cell receptor beta chains follows, all from one sample in a study of a mutant IDH1 vaccine in newly diagnosed glioma. Only in-frame clones appear in the TCRdb table, and some are missing; sequencing was by immunoSEQ multiplex PCR. Counted here are around 53,000 clones, approximately 88% occurring once; the ten biggest clones make up roughly 4.3%. What these receptors recognize is not known. The sample here was PBMCs, taken from a glioma patient whose treatment included an IDH1 peptide vaccine. These receptors came from a woman under 40 with glioma. Some clones in this sample may be carry-over from other donors' samples. CDR3s include the opening cysteine and the closing phenylalanine or tryptophan. The D gene is left open where the match is weak. Some rows have no size entry. The others give once, few or many, or a class for an expanded clone.

V gene	J gene	clone size	D gene	CDR3 protein	CDR3 DNA
TRBV29-1	TRBJ2-1	.	TRBD2	CSVEEPSGRGDEQFF	TGCAGCGTTGAAGAACCCAGCGGGAGAGGAGATGAGCAGTTCTTC
TRBV19	TRBJ1-5	few	.	CASSKNREQPQHF	TGTGCCAGTAGTAAAAACAGGGAACAGCCCCAGCATTTT
TRBV4-1	TRBJ1-1	.	TRBD1	CASSQKGGSQGAGYGTEAFF	TGCGCCAGCAGCCAAAAGGGGGGTTCACAGGGGGCTGGCTACGGCACTGAAGCTTTCTTT
TRBV7-2	TRBJ2-3	.	.	CASSLAWGRSSTDTQYF	TGTGCCAGCAGCTTAGCGTGGGGACGGTCGAGCACAGATACGCAGTATTTT
TRBV4-2	TRBJ1-5	.	.	CASSQDAGASNQPQHF	TGTGCCAGCAGCCAAGATGCGGGGGCCAGCAATCAGCCCCAGCATTTT
TRBV18	TRBJ1-4	.	.	CASSPPGQANEKLFF	TGTGCCAGCTCACCCCCGGGACAAGCTAATGAAAAACTGTTTTTT
TRBV7-8	TRBJ1-4	once	.	CASSRGGGEKLFF	TGTGCCAGCAGCAGGGGGGGCGGCGAAAAACTGTTTTTT
TRBV7-9	TRBJ1-4	few	.	CASSLVGFDEKLFF	TGTGCCAGCAGCTTAGTGGGCTTTGATGAAAAACTGTTTTTT
TRBV19	TRBJ2-1	.	.	CASSSQGSEQFF	TGTGCCAGTAGTAGCCAGGGGAGTGAGCAGTTCTTC
TRBV13	TRBJ2-5	.	.	CASSPARGGFETQYF	TGTGCCAGCAGCCCAGCGAGGGGGGGCTTTGAGACCCAGTACTTC
TRBV30	TRBJ1-4	.	TRBD1	CAWSVDRVVANEKLFF	TGTGCCTGGAGTGTAGACAGGGTGGTGGCTAATGAAAAACTGTTTTTT
TRBV10-3	TRBJ1-1	.	.	CAISELWSSTEAFF	TGTGCCATCAGTGAGTTATGGTCGTCCACTGAAGCTTTCTTT
TRBV9	TRBJ2-1	.	.	CASSGSSGVNEQFF	TGTGCCAGCAGCGGGAGCTCGGGAGTCAATGAGCAGTTCTTC
TRBV6-5	TRBJ1-2	.	.	CASSYSEGLGYTF	TGTGCCAGCAGTTACTCGGAAGGGTTGGGCTACACCTTC
TRBV6-5	TRBJ1-2	.	.	CASSLEGGRDYGYTF	TGTGCCAGCAGCCTCGAGGGAGGGAGGGACTATGGCTACACCTTC
TRBV5-1	TRBJ2-7	.	.	CASSEDSYSYEQYF	TGCGCCAGCAGCGAAGACAGCTACTCCTACGAGCAGTACTTC
TRBV4-1	TRBJ2-2	.	TRBD2	CASSHGRVSGTNTGELFF	TGCGCCAGCAGCCATGGAAGGGTTAGCGGGACGAACACCGGGGAGCTGTTTTTT
TRBV9	TRBJ2-2	.	.	CASSVGRRNTGELFF	TGTGCCAGCAGCGTAGGCCGTAGGAACACCGGGGAGCTGTTTTTT
TRBV6-5	TRBJ1-1	.	.	CASSRPDRSTEAFF	TGTGCCAGCAGCCGACCGGACCGAAGCACTGAAGCTTTCTTT
TRBV19	TRBJ1-5	.	.	CASSIGGRSNQPQHF	TGTGCCAGTAGTATAGGAGGCAGGAGCAATCAGCCCCAGCATTTT
TRBV4-1	TRBJ2-3	.	.	CASSQRLVVSTDTQYF	TGCGCCAGCAGCCAAAGGTTGGTGGTCAGCACAGATACGCAGTATTTT
TRBV19	TRBJ1-2	.	TRBD1	CASSPGQGSYGYTF	TGTGCCAGTAGTCCCGGACAGGGATCCTATGGCTACACCTTC
TRBV4-1	TRBJ1-2	.	.	CASSQQERTGGYGYTF	TGCGCCAGCAGCCAACAAGAACGTACAGGCGGCTATGGCTACACCTTC
TRBV6-5	TRBJ2-2	.	.	CASSYSIWTGELFF	TGTGCCAGCAGTTACTCGATCTGGACCGGGGAGCTGTTTTTT
TRBV2	TRBJ2-7	.	.	CASSGFNEQYF	TGTGCCAGCAGTGGATTCAACGAGCAGTACTTC
TRBV9	TRBJ1-3	.	TRBD1	CASSFQGARGNTIYF	TGTGCCAGCAGCTTCCAGGGGGCGAGGGGAAACACCATATATTTT
TRBV7-9	TRBJ2-1	.	.	CASSLNPHPANEQFF	TGTGCCAGCAGCTTAAACCCCCATCCGGCCAATGAGCAGTTCTTC
TRBV25-1	TRBJ2-3	once	.	CASSEGPPPSTDTQYF	TGTGCCAGCAGTGAAGGCCCTCCCCCTAGCACAGATACGCAGTATTTT
TRBV10-3	TRBJ2-7	.	TRBD2	CAIRGLAGASYEQYF	TGTGCCATCAGGGGACTAGCGGGAGCTTCCTACGAGCAGTACTTC
TRBV19	TRBJ2-6	.	.	CASTSRQTSGANVLTF	TGTGCCAGTACCTCTAGACAGACCTCTGGGGCCAACGTCCTGACTTTC
TRBV19	TRBJ1-1	.	.	CASSIPGPEAFF	TGTGCCAGTAGTATCCCGGGCCCTGAAGCTTTCTTT
TRBV11-2	TRBJ1-1	.	.	CASSLNTEAFF	TGTGCCAGCAGCTTAAACACTGAAGCTTTCTTT
TRBV18	TRBJ2-7	.	.	CASSRMTSYEQYF	TGTGCCAGCTCACGCATGACTAGCTACGAGCAGTACTTC
TRBV6-4	TRBJ2-1	few	TRBD1	CASSVDRGPLNEQFF	TGTGCCAGCAGTGTGGACAGGGGGCCCCTCAATGAGCAGTTCTTC
TRBV5-1	TRBJ2-6	.	TRBD1	CASSPYDRAFLGAGANVLTF	TGCGCCAGCAGCCCTTACGACAGGGCCTTCCTAGGAGCTGGGGCCAACGTCCTGACTTTC
TRBV18	TRBJ2-2	.	TRBD1	CASSSAVYRGTGELFF	TGTGCCAGCTCATCGGCCGTCTACAGGGGGACCGGGGAGCTGTTTTTT
TRBV29-1	TRBJ1-1	few	.	CSVLTGHTEAFF	TGCAGCGTTCTTACAGGGCACACTGAAGCTTTCTTT
TRBV4-2	TRBJ1-4	.	.	CASSEGGRGATNEKLFF	TGTGCCAGCAGCGAAGGGGGAAGGGGGGCAACTAATGAAAAACTGTTTTTT
TRBV2	TRBJ2-7	.	.	CASGHYEQYF	TGTGCCAGCGGTCACTACGAGCAGTACTTC
TRBV7-8	TRBJ2-1	.	.	CASSLGSHEQFF	TGTGCCAGCAGCTTAGGGTCACACGAGCAGTTCTTC
TRBV7-9	TRBJ2-7	.	.	CASSLSMSEQYF	TGTGCCAGCAGCTTATCCATGTCCGAGCAGTACTTC
TRBV30	TRBJ1-5	few	.	CAWSDEVGIQPQHF	TGTGCCTGGAGTGATGAGGTCGGGATTCAGCCCCAGCATTTT